This T cell receptor beta chain was sequenced in a study of memory CD4+ T cells and cytomegalovirus serostatus. The sort gate was single viable CD3+CD4+CD8-CD45RO+ cells for memory CD4+ T cells. Sequencing used immunoSEQ multiplex PCR; TCRdb keeps in-frame clones, though not all of them. Among over 60,000 clones listed, roughly four fifths were seen once. Trimming took 5 bases from V and 12 from J, leaving 17 bases between them. The CDR3 spans 13 residues. CDR1 SGHTA and CDR2 FQGTGA come from the germline V gene. The sequence was obtained from an adult in good health and CMV-seronegative. Sequencing used memory CD4+ T cells from blood. V usage is TRBV7-3 and J usage is TRBJ2-1, with a tentative D call TRBD2 (6 bases). Here the CDR3 DNA reads TGTGCCAGCAGCCCCCTAGCCGGGAGCTGGCAGTTCTTC. It encodes CASSPLAGSWQFF.